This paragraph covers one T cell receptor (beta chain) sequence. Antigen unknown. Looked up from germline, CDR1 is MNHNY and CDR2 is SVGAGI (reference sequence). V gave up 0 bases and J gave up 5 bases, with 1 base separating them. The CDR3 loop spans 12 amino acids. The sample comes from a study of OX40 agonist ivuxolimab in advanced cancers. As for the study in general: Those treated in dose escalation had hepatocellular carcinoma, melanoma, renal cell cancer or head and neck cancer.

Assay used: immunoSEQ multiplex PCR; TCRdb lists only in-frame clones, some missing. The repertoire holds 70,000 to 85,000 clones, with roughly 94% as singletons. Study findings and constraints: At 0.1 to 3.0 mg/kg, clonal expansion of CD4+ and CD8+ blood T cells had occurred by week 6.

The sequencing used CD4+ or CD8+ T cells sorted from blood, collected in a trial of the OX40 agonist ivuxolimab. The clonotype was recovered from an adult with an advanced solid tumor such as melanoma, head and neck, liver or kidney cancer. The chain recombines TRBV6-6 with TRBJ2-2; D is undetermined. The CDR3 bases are TGTGCCAGCAGTTACTCGACCGGGGAGCTGTTTTTT. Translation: CASSYSTGELFF.